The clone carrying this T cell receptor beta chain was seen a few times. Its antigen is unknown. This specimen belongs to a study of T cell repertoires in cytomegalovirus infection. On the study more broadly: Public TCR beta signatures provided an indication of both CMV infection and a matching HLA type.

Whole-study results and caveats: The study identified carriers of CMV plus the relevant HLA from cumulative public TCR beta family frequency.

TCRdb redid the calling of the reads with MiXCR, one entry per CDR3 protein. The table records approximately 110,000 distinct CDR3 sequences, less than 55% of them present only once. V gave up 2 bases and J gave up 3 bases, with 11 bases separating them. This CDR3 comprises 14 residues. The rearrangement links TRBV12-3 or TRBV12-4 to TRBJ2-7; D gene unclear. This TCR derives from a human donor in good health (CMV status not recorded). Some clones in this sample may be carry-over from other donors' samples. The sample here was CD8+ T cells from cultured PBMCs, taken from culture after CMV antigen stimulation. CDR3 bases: TGTGCCAGCAGTTTACGTGGGCCTAACTACGAGCAGTACTTC. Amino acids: CASSLRGPNYEQYF.